The 8 T cell receptor beta chains below all came from one sample that was sequenced in a study of cytomegalovirus exposure and HLA in healthy donors. PCR involved 60 Vbeta and 13 Jbeta primers. TCRdb keeps only in-frame clones here, not all; method: immunoSEQ multiplex PCR. The data contain 55,000 to 75,000 clones, roughly two thirds of them seen just once; the ten biggest clones take up less than 20%. Sequenced sample: PBMCs. Source of these receptors: a man aged 35-49 years in good health and CMV-seropositive.

This chain uses TRBV7-8 with TRBJ2-2, with TRBD2 matching 10 bases. The CDR3 has 15 amino acids. CDR1 is SGHVS and CDR2 is FQNEAQ in the germline V gene. Trimming removed 5 bases from V and 6 bases from J; junction bases left unmatched: 6. The CDR3, as DNA: TGTGCCAGCAGCGGCCAGCGGGAGGGGGCCGGGGAGCTGTTTTTT. Its translation: CASSGQREGAGELFF.

The rearrangement joins TRBV5-6 to TRBJ2-3; 7 nucleotides match TRBD1. V lost 4 bases and J lost 4; bases outside the gene matches: 3. This CDR3 region has 13 residues. Germline loops: CDR1 SGHDT, CDR2 YYEEEE. Here the CDR3 reads CASSPDRADTQYF. CDR3 nucleotide sequence: TGTGCCAGCAGCCCCGACAGGGCAGATACGCAGTATTTT.

The chain employs TRBV7-9 and TRBJ1-5; the match to TRBD1 covers 9 bases. Germline V gives CDR1 SEHNR, CDR2 FQNEAQ (reference sequence). There are 14 residues in the CDR3. Trimming cost V 5 bases and J 4 bases; bases outside gene matches: 3. CDR3 residues: CASSGTGNNQPQHF. CDR3 coding DNA: TGTGCCAGCAGCGGGACAGGGAATAATCAGCCCCAGCATTTT.

The V call is TRBV2, the J call TRBJ2-5; unclear D gene. Judging by the DNA end, TRBJ2-7 fits better; the J call may be wrong. The CDR3 sequence is 12 residues long. In germline, CDR1 is SNHLY, CDR2 FYNNEI. For the CDR3, the DNA is TGTGCCAGCAGTGTCAAAACCTACGAGCAGTACTTC. It codes for CASSVKTYEQYF.

The rearrangement links TRBV2 to TRBJ2-5, with a weak D call TRBD2 (6 bases). The CDR3 extends over 13 amino acids. Trimming took 5 bases from V and 3 from J, leaving 10 bases between them. From germline, CDR1 is SNHLY and CDR2 FYNNEI. CDR3 protein: CASSKGGKETQYF. As DNA, the CDR3 is TGTGCCAGCAGTAAGGGCGGGAAAGAGACCCAGTACTTC.

V gene TRBV6-5 combines with J gene TRBJ1-2, with TRBD1 identical over 9 bases. V lost 2 bases, J lost 7 bases, and 8 bases stayed unmatched. The CDR3 loop spans 15 amino acids. Germline lookup yields CDR1 MNHEY and CDR2 SVGAGI. The CDR3 is CASSYTPGQGGGYTF. DNA for the CDR3: TGTGCCAGCAGTTACACTCCGGGACAGGGCGGTGGCTACACCTTC.

This chain uses TRBV12-5 with TRBJ1-2; 10 bases match TRBD1. The trim removed 6 bases at V and 3 bases at J, leaving 4 bases unmatched. Germline lookup yields CDR1 LGHNT and CDR2 FRNRAP. The CDR3 is 14 residues long. The CDR3, as DNA: TGTGCTAGTGGAAGGACAGGGGGTGACTATGGCTACACCTTC. This codes for CASGRTGGDYGYTF.

The chain carries TRBV25-1 and TRBJ2-1, with 13 bases identical to TRBD2. The V gene's germline CDR1 is MGHDK and CDR2 SYGVNS. Germline trimming cut 4 bases from V and 5 bases from J; bases unmatched to any gene: 5. This CDR3 contains 16 residues. The CDR3 protein is CASSGRGLAGNNEQFF. CDR3 nucleotide sequence: TGTGCCAGCAGTGGCCGGGGACTAGCGGGAAACAATGAGCAGTTCTTC.